The entry below gives a single TCR beta chain sequence along with its context. The V gene's germline CDR1 is KGHDR and CDR2 SFDVKD. Germline trimming cut 3 bases from V and 5 bases from J; bases unmatched to any gene: 7. The CDR3 is 16 residues long. In the authors' methods: Amplified reference gene primers provided the basis for estimating nucleated cell counts. Profiling relied on immunoSEQ multiplex PCR, and the TCRdb table lists in-frame clones only, not all of them. That table furnishes V, J and clone size, whereas the DNA furnished D and trimming. Of under 200,000 clones detected, about 86% appear once; the ten largest clones hold 20% to 25%. These data are taken from a study of blood T cell repertoires in COVID-19. Whole-study context: Sample material is recorded as cDNA or gDNA derived from T cells, B-cell-depleted T cells, or PBMCs.

Participant reports of clinical history set cohort assignment. This chain joins TRBV24-1 and TRBJ2-3; 10 bases line up with TRBD1. The clonotype comes from a woman aged 40 to 50 in a cohort exposed to, infected with or recovered from COVID-19 (not recorded which). Sequencing used PBMCs or T cells enriched from blood (not recorded which). The CDR3 loop reads CATSDRDRGKGDTQYF. The CDR3 region has the DNA TGTGCCACCAGTGATCGGGACAGGGGAAAGGGAGATACGCAGTATTTT.